This is a list of T cell receptor beta chains from one sample in a study of control samples from healthy donors and cancer patients. Repertoires were generated with immunoSEQ multiplex PCR, while TCRdb's copy carries only in-frame clones and drops some. The sample lists about 160,000 clones, around 90% occurring once. Input material: blood. Receptor source: a man under 40 in good health. Each CDR3 is given with its conserved first and last residue. Part of the rows lack a size; the others show once, few, many or a class for expanded clones.

>TRBV6-5|NA
CASRPRVGDEQYF
>TRBV9|NA
CASSVPGGNEQFF
>TRBV3-1/TRBV3-2|NA
CASSGGRSQYF
>TRBV29-1|NA
CSVVAEKLFF
>TRBV5-4|NA
CASSANPDSNTDTQYF
>TRBV29-1|NA
CSVQLAGEVGEQYF
>TRBV28|NA
CASSPPGTSPYEQYF
>TRBV7-8|NA
CASSLQGGQPTYGYTF
>TRBV7-2|NA
CASSLDQGVQPQHF
>TRBV18|once
CASSPLTGGMKNTEAFF
>TRBV11-2|NA
CASSAQQVPSGEQYF
>TRBV6-1|NA
CASSEAPQGYNSPLHF
>TRBV7-9|NA
CASSLPMYQETQYF
>TRBV7-8|NA
CASSGGPVFSEQFF
>TRBV27|NA
CASSFRTNTEAFF
>TRBV27|NA
CASRSGGGAYNEQFF
>TRBV29-1|NA
CSVVGNTEAFF
>TRBV5-5|NA
CASTFGNLNTGELFF
>TRBV12-3/TRBV12-4|NA
CASSLGKDYEQYF
>TRBV30|NA
CAWTYMGTQYF
>TRBV28|NA
CASSLGRGLTINQPQHF
>TRBV9|NA
CASSATPDSNQPQHF
>TRBV29-1|NA
CSVRSAGGYTDTQYF
>TRBV14|NA
CASSQQFAQYF
>TRBV15|NA
CATSRDLGRDTEAFF
>TRBV5-1|NA
CASSPAGDQETQYF
>TRBV5-1|NA
CASSLEAANEKLFF
>TRBV6-6|NA
CASKTAPGANVLTF
>TRBV15|NA
CATSRDKGAGNTIYF
>TRBV18|few
CASSPPRRSQGNTIYF
>TRBV19|NA
CASSIVGTGAKNIQYF
>TRBV4-1|NA
CASSQELTGSTGNTIYF
>TRBV6-6|NA
CASSSGTGINNQPQHF
>TRBV7-9|NA
CAFTGAEKLFF
>TRBV10-3|NA
CAIRADNSNQPQHF
>TRBV27|once
CASSSSGFYGYTF
>TRBV19|NA
CASSVKRGLGHYNEQFF
>TRBV5-1|few
CASSIDRGPGETQYF
>TRBV19|NA
CASSNEKLFF
>TRBV12-3/TRBV12-4|NA
CASSLSLETQYF
>TRBV2|once
CASSEALQGFHGYTF
>TRBV14|NA
CASGTSGYEQYF
>TRBV7-2|NA
CASSLGASRPGELFF
>TRBV7-8|NA
CASSGGAGSTETQYF
>TRBV11-2|once
CASSFPGTVEKLFF
>TRBV20-1|NA
CSAKGNQPQHF